The T cell receptor beta chain under discussion was sequenced for a study of blood T cell repertoires in COVID-19. Study-wide context: Material from acute and convalescent COVID-19 was sourced from the United States, Italy and Spain. PBMCs, B-cell-depleted T cells, or T cells provided the cDNA or gDNA that made up the material.

V was clipped by 0 bases and J by 8 bases; unmatched bases: 8. Germline V gene lookup returns CDR1 SGHDT and CDR2 YYEEEE. CDR3 length: 15 residues. Source study methods: Amplification from reference gene primers served as the basis for estimated nucleated cell counts. Sequencing was performed with immunoSEQ multiplex PCR; in TCRdb, only in-frame clones are kept and a portion is missing. D and trimming were read from the DNA, whereas the V and J calls and clone size are those reported in that table. The sample carries approximately 100,000 clones, around 80% recorded once. Input material: peripheral blood. The V call is TRBV5-6, the J call TRBJ1-2; 9 nucleotides align to TRBD1. This sequence was found in an older woman with acute or convalescent COVID-19. The CDR3 bases are TGTGCCAGCAGCTTGGGCCCGGACAGGGGAGGCGGCTACACCTTC. Its translation: CASSLGPDRGGGYTF.